The clone carrying this T cell receptor (beta chain) was picked up one time. These data belong to a study of OX40 agonist ivuxolimab in advanced cancers. About the study: A diagnosis of hepatocellular carcinoma, melanoma, renal cell or head and neck cancer was present in dose-escalation patients. Mean age around 64 years, range about 23 to 80; 82.7% male.

CDR1 WNHNN and CDR2 SYGVQD come from the germline V gene (reference sequence). The CDR3 is 12 amino acids. Between the trimmed V and J ends, which lost 0 bases and 5 bases, there was a span of 4 bases. Produced via immunoSEQ multiplex PCR; TCRdb's table is partial and in-frame only. Here the sample spans approximately 82,000 clones, about 89% being singletons. The V and J genes are TRBV10-1 and TRBJ2-5; D is unclear. This clonotype was sampled from an adult with an advanced solid tumor such as melanoma, head and neck, liver or kidney cancer. Material: CD4+ or CD8+ T cells sorted from blood, obtained in a trial of the OX40 agonist ivuxolimab. CDR3 bases: TGCGCCAGCAGTGAGTCAGGGGAGACCCAGTACTTC. Amino acids: CASSESGETQYF.